This entry lists 11 T cell receptor beta chains sequenced from one sample in a study of blood T cell repertoires in COVID-19. Repertoires were generated with immunoSEQ multiplex PCR, while TCRdb's copy carries only in-frame clones and drops some. The repertoire holds 220,000 or so clones, approximately 86% seen once, with approximately 10% in the top ten. Specimen: peripheral blood. The receptors stem from a woman aged 50 to 65 with COVID-19, enrolled during active disease.

This clone was counted a single time. Here the CDR3 DNA reads TGTGCCTGGTCCCTAGGGAAGGAGGGCTATGGCTACACCTTC. Encoded protein: CAWSLGKEGYGYTF. The V and J genes are TRBV30 and TRBJ1-2, with unresolved D. Germline CDR1 and CDR2: GTSNPN and SVGIG (reference sequence). With 5 bases removed from V and 4 bases from J, the gap between germline ends came to 17 bases. The CDR3 is made up of 14 amino acids.

This chain joins TRBV10-1 and TRBJ1-1, with 7 positions matching TRBD1. The CDR3 length is 15 residues. V was clipped by 4 bases and J by 1 base; unmatched bases: 6. Per germline, CDR1 WNHNN and CDR2 SYGVQD (reference sequence). The CDR3 protein is CASSGVRTGNTEAFF. CDR3 DNA: TGCGCCAGCAGTGGGGTTCGGACAGGGAACACTGAAGCTTTCTTT.

The V call is TRBV6-2 or TRBV6-3, the J call TRBJ1-1, with D possibly being TRBD1 (5 bases). This CDR3 is built from 14 residues. Germline V gives CDR1 MNHEY, CDR2 SVGEGT. The ends were cut back, 0 bases at V and 6 bases at J, with 11 bases in the middle. CDR3 nucleotide sequence: TGTGCCAGCAGTTACTCATCAGGGTCGTCTGAAGCTTTCTTT. Amino acid sequence: CASSYSSGSSEAFF.

The genes are TRBV27 and TRBJ1-1; 8 bases fit TRBD1. With V trimmed by 6 bases and J by 4 bases, 22 bases remained unmatched. The CDR3 is 19 residues long. Germline V gene data show CDR1 as MNHEY and CDR2 as SMNVEV (reference sequence). DNA for the CDR3: TGTGCCAGCAGCTCATCCCGCGGGCGACAGGGGATTTTTTTCACTGAAGCTTTCTTT. This sequence encodes CASSSSRGRQGIFFTEAFF.

The chain joins TRBV5-6 to TRBJ2-1; tentative D call: TRBD1 (6 bases). Trimming removed 6 bases at V and 5 bases at J, with 15 bases between. Germline loops: CDR1 SGHDT, CDR2 YYEEEE. The CDR3 is made up of 14 amino acids. This CDR3 is CASIGGRDHNEQFF. In DNA form, the CDR3 reads TGTGCCAGCATAGGGGGTAGAGACCACAATGAGCAGTTCTTC.

The chain combines TRBV30 with TRBJ1-2; 11 bases align to TRBD1. The CDR3 contains 12 residues. Germline CDR1 and CDR2: GTSNPN and SVGIG (reference sequence). Unmatched junction bases numbered 1, after V lost 3 bases and J lost 7 bases. CDR3 sequence reads: CAWRGTGGGYTF. CDR3 coding DNA: TGTGCCTGGAGGGGGACAGGGGGTGGCTACACCTTC.

This clone showed up many times. J is TRBJ1-1 and V is TRBV5-5; 8 bases fit TRBD1. Germline lookup yields CDR1 SGHKS and CDR2 YYEKEE (reference sequence). J gave up 1 base and V 4 bases, and 3 bases lay outside the gene matches. This CDR3 spans 14 amino acids. The CDR3 protein is CASSTGQGNTEAFF. CDR3 sequence (DNA): TGTGCCAGCAGCACCGGACAGGGGAACACTGAAGCTTTCTTT.

The chain combines TRBV11-3 with TRBJ2-3; 7 bases are shared with TRBD1. The germline gives CDR1 SGHNT, CDR2 YENEEA. V lost 5 bases, J lost 2 bases, and 10 bases stayed unmatched. CDR3 length: 16 amino acids. The CDR3 nucleotides are TGTGCCAGCAGCCCTAGTTTGACAGGGTACACAGATACGCAGTATTTT. Protein product: CASSPSLTGYTDTQYF.

The V call is TRBV23-1, the J call TRBJ2-7, with TRBD1 identical over 10 bases. TRBV23-1 is annotated as an ORF whose role is uncertain. J gave up 0 bases and V 6 bases, and 5 bases lay outside the gene matches. CDR3 length: 15 amino acids. Written as DNA, the CDR3 is TGCGCCAGCAGCCCGGGACAGGGGAGCTCCTACGAGCAGTACGTC. As protein: CASSPGQGSSYEQYV.

This CDR3 reads CASSFETGGEQYF. CDR3 in DNA: TGTGCCAGCAGTTTTGAGACAGGGGGCGAGCAGTACTTC. The chain combines TRBV27 with TRBJ2-7, with 9 bases identical to TRBD1. The CDR3 spans 13 residues. Germline V gene data show CDR1 as MNHEY and CDR2 as SMNVEV (reference sequence). V was clipped by 3 bases and J by 6 bases; unmatched bases: 3.

The CDR3 spells CASSPPNREAFF. The CDR3 DNA sequence: TGTGCCAGCAGCCCCCCCAACAGGGAAGCTTTCTTT. The V and J genes are TRBV7-8 and TRBJ1-1; D might be TRBD1 (5 bases). The length of the CDR3 is 12 residues. Germline V gene sequence: CDR1 SGHVS, CDR2 FQNEAQ. V dropped 5 bases and J dropped 8 bases, with 12 bases sitting between them.